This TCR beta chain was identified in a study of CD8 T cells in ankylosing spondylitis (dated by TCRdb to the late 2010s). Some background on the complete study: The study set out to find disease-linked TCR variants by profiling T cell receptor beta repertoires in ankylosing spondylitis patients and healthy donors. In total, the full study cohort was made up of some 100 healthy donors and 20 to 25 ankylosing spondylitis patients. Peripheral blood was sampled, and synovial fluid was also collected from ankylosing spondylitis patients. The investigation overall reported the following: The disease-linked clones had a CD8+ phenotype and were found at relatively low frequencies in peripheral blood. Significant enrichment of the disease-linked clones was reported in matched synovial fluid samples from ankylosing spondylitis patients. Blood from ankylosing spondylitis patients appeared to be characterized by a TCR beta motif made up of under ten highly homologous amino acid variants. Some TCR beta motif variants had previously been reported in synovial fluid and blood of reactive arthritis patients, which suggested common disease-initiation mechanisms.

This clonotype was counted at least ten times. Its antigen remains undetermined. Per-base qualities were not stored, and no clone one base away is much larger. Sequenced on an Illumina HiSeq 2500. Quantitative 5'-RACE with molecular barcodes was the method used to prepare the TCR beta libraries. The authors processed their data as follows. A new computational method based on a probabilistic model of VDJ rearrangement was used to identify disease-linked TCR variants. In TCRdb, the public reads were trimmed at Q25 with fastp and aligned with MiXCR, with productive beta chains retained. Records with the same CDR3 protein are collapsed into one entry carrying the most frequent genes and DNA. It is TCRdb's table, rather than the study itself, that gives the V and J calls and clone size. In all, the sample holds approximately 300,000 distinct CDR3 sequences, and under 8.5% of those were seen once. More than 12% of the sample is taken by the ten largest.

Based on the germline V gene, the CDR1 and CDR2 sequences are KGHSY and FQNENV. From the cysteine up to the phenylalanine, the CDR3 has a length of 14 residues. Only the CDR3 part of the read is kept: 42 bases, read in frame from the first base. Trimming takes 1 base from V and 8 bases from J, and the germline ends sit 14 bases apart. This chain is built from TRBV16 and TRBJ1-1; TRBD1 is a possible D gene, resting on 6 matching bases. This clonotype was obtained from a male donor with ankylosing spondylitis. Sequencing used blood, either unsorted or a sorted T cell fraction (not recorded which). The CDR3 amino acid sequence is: CASSQWGASGEAFF. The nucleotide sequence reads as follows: TGTGCCAGCAGCCAATGGGGGGCGTCGGGGGAAGCTTTCTTT.